This T cell receptor beta chain was identified during a study of T cell clonotyping in hematopoietic cell transplantation. CDR1 is SQVTM, CDR2 ANQGSEA, per germline. Trimming shortened V by 5 bases and J by 5 bases, and 5 bases separated the two germline ends. The CDR3 has 10 residues. Of note for this clone: Antigen unknown.

Broader study findings: Higher Inverse Simpson Index values in graft donor and pretransplant recipient predicted broader posttransplant TCR diversity. No sorting was done, leaving CD4 and CD8 contributions mixed. At the given depth, recipient repertoires were over 97% de novo clonotypes.

Produced via immunoSEQ multiplex PCR; TCRdb's table is partial and in-frame only. This sample has roughly 2,300 clones; 75% to 90% occur once, and the top ten carry about 4.5%. This TCR came from a man in his forties in good health. Some clones in this sample may be carry-over from other donors' samples. V usage is TRBV29-1 and J usage is TRBJ2-3; D uncertain. Sequencing input: peripheral blood mononuclear cells. CDR3: CSVSQDTQYF. The CDR3 DNA is TGCAGCGTTTCTCAAGATACGCAGTATTTT.